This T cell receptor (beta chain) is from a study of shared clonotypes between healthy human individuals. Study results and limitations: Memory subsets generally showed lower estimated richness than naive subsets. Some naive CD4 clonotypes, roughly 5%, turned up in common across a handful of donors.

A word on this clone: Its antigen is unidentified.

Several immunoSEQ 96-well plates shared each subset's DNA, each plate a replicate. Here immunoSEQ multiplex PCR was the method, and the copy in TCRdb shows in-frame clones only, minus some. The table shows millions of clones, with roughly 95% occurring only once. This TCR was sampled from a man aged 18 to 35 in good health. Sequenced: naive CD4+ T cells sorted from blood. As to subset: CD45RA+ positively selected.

CDR3 in DNA: TGTGCCAGCAGTCCGTTCCCGAGCTCCTATAATTCACCCCTCCACTTT. This gives the protein CASSPFPSSYNSPLHF. The chain combines TRBV28 with TRBJ1-6; the D is unclear. Germline CDR1 is MDHEN and CDR2 is SYDVKM. The CDR3 has 16 residues. V was clipped by 5 bases and J by 0 bases, with 11 bases between them. Looking up the rest from reference TRBV28 and TRBJ1-6 gives the full variable domain: DVKVTQSSRYLVKRTGEKVFLECVQDMDHENMFWYRQDPGLGLRLIYFSYDVKMKEKGDIPEGYSVSREKKERFSLILESASTNQTSMYLCASSPFPSSYNSPLHFGNGTRLTVT.